The clone carrying this T cell receptor beta chain showed up just a few times. Its specificity is unknown. Using unique molecular identifiers, the investigators prepared the TCRbeta library. Each CDR3 protein is one row after TCRdb ran MiXCR on the PCR reads. This table holds around 800,000 distinct CDR3 sequences, roughly 15% found once. These data originate in a study of T-cell reconstitution after alpha-beta-depleted transplantation in children. Findings of the study overall: About two months after transplant, alpha-beta T cells reportedly came from several hundred expanded graft clones.

V dropped 1 base and J dropped 1 base, with 14 bases sitting between them. Germline CDR1 reads DFQATT; CDR2 reads SNEGSKA (reference sequence). This CDR3 region has 15 residues. The TCR sequence derives from a male patient under 18 who had a stem cell transplant for acute lymphoblastic leukemia, so the T cells may come from the graft donor. The specimen was PBMCs, mostly from graft donor cells, collected 360 days after TCRalphabeta/CD19-depleted stem cell transplant. The chain joins TRBV20-1 to TRBJ2-7; D is unresolved. The chain's CDR3 is CSARVQHRLSYEQYF. The CDR3 DNA follows: TGCAGTGCTAGAGTACAACATAGGCTATCCTACGAGCAGTACTTC.